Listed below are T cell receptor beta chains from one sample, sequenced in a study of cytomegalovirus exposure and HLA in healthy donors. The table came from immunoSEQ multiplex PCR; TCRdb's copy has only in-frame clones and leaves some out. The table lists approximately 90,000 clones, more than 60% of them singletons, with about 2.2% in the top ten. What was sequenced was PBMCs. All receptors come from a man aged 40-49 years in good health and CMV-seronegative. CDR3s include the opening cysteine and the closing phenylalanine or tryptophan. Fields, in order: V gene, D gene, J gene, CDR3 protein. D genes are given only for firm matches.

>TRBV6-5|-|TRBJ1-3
CASSSRGFYSGNTIYF
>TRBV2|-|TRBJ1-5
CASSVESRALGQPQHF
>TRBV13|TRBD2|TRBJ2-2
CASSLGLGLAATGELFF
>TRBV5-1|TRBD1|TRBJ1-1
CASSDKDSRDRAQMNTEAFF
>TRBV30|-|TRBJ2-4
CAWAGRLAKNIQYF
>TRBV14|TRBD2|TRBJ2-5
CASSETSGGGTQYF
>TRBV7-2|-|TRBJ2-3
CASSLKGTSRTDTQYF
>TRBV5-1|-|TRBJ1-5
CASSFIPDQPQHF
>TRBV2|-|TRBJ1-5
CASSPRGLNQPQHF
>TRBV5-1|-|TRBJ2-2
CASSLIGGKGGELFF
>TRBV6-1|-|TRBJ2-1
CANFPAGFYNEQFF
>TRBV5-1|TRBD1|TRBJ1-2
CASSLDPGQNYGYTF
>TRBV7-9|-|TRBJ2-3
CASSPGAGRLRTDTQYF
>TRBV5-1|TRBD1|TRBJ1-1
CASSFRTGEGTEAFF
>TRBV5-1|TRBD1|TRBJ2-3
CASSPRTGRSTDTQYF
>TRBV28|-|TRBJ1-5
CASSSYRGGYSNQPQHF
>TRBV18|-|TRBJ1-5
CASSESGQPQHF
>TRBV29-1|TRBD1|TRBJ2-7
CSVETGDSYEQYF
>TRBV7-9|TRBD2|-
CASSLMAGTKAEQYF
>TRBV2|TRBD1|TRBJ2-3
CASSSTGTGASTDTQYF
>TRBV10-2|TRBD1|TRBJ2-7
CASRFPGQGGDEQYF
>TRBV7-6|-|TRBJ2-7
CASSLARDHYEQYF
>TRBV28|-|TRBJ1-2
CASSLADGGGYTF
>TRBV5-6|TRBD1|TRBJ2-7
CASKGQGYSYEQYF
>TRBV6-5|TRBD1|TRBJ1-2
CASTRDRGDRYGYTF
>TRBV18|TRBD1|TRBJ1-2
CASSKDRGGYTF
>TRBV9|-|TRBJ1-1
CASSVTVNTEAFF
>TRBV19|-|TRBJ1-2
CASSIGNNGYGYTF
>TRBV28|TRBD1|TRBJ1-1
CASSFVLRGQAFF
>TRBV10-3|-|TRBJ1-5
CAISADSSNQPQHF
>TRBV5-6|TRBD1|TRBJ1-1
CASSLYRGKTEAFF
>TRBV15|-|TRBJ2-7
CATSRGSRGSYEQYF
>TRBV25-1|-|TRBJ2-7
CASSGIGLNEQYF
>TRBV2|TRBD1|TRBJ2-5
CASRGPRGLMETQYF
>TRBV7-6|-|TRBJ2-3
CASSSRTDTQYF
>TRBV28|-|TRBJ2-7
CASGRYEQYF
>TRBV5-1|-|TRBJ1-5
CASSPRTGGDQPQHF
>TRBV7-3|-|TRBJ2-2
CASSSEASANTGELFF
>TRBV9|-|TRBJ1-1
CASSVEGGITEAFF
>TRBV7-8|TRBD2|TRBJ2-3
CASSLGRSSGRSTKDTQYF
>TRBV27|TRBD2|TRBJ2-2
CASRLGGWVTGELFF
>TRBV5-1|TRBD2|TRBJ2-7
CASSFLASRLAGGRSYEQYF
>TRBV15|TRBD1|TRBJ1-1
CATSGDRRFNTEAFF
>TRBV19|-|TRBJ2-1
CASSLSGKSSYNEQFF
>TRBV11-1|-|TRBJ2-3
CASSLARRSTDTQYF
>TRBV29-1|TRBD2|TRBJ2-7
CSAMTSAISWEQYF
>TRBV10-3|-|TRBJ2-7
CAISESRAPTYEQYF
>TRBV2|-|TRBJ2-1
CASTGGGPYNEQFF
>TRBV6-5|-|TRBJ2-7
CASSYSSLERLYEQYF
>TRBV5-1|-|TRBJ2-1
CASSLFRGVNNEQFF
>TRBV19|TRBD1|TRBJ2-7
CASSRSLTGGDEQYF
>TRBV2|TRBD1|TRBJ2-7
CASSETGGTYGEQYF
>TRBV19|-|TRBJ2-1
CASSIEKVAAVGEQFF
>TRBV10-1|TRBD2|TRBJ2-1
CASSATSGRYNEQFF
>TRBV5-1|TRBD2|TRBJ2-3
CASSPGGTNTDTQYF
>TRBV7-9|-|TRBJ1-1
CASSLSKFKGAFF